The following is a TCR beta chain sequence with its context. CDR1 and CDR2 (germline): MNHEY, SMNVEV (reference sequence). Trimming shortened V by 7 bases and J by 6 bases, and 12 bases separated the two germline ends. CDR3 length equals 12 residues. TCRdb called the 5' RACE reads again in MiXCR, with one record for every CDR3 protein. The sample yields approximately 170,000 distinct CDR3 sequences, around 13% seen once. This specimen belongs to a study of T-cell memory formation after mild COVID-19. This rearrangement joins TRBV27 to TRBJ1-2; D not resolved. The clonotype comes from a young man who had mild COVID-19 (a few samples of this study predate the infection). Cell type and time point are not known. Material: PBMCs or a T cell subset sorted from them (not recorded which). The CDR3 coding sequence is TGTGCCAGCACAAGGGAGGGTCATGGCTACACCTTC. Translating gives CASTREGHGYTF.